This entry describes one T cell receptor beta chain. What it recognizes is unknown. Using immunoSEQ multiplex PCR, the repertoire was profiled, and TCRdb retains in-frame clones only, with some absent. The table lists 20,000 to 25,000 clones, about 91% of them singletons. The entry originates in a study of T cells in narcolepsy. Study overall: Donors had narcolepsy type 1 or type 2, or were healthy controls.

Study conclusions and caveats: Healthy controls reportedly lacked the autoreactive clonotypes serially found in patients' blood. Autoreactive clone sequences were missing from some blood memory CD4+ repertoires.

Looked up from germline, CDR1 is MDHEN and CDR2 is SYDVKM. Deletions cut 8 bases from V and 4 bases from J, with 12 bases between. The CDR3 has 13 amino acids. This rearrangement joins TRBV28 to TRBJ1-3; tentatively, D is TRBD1 (6 bases). The sample taken for sequencing was CD45RA- memory CD4+ T cells from PBMCs. The receptor was isolated from a human donor with narcolepsy. CDR3 sequence reads: CASHTGSGNTIYF. DNA for the CDR3: TGTGCCAGCCATACAGGGTCGGGAAACACCATATATTTT. Full variable domain (rest looked up from reference TRBV28 and TRBJ1-3): DVKVTQSSRYLVKRTGEKVFLECVQDMDHENMFWYRQDPGLGLRLIYFSYDVKMKEKGDIPEGYSVSREKKERFSLILESASTNQTSMYLCASHTGSGNTIYFGEGSWLTVV.